This is a list of T cell receptor beta chains from one sample in a study of CD8+ T cells in alopecia areata. Some clones are missing from TCRdb's copy, which holds only in-frame ones; the method was immunoSEQ multiplex PCR. The sample holds fewer than 250,000 clones, less than 45% seen once. Sequenced here: CD4+ T cells sorted from blood, sampled at roughly week 36, from a patient treated with tofacitinib. The receptors come from a human donor with alopecia areata. Each CDR3 is given with its conserved first and last residue. The D gene is left open where the match is weak. Clone size is shown for a subset of rows, as once, few, many or a class of expanded clone.

TRBJ2-7 TRBV4-3 NA TRBD2 TGCGCCAGCAGCCAAGAGGCTAGCGGGAGGTACGAGCAGTACTTC CASSQEASGRYEQYF
TRBJ2-7 TRBV5-1 NA NA TGCGCCAGCAGCTTGAACCCTCGGTCGGACAACGAGCAGTACTTC CASSLNPRSDNEQYF
TRBJ2-7 TRBV30 NA TRBD2 TGTGCCTGGAGTTTGGGACTAGCAGGCTCCTACGAGCAGTACTTC CAWSLGLAGSYEQYF
TRBJ1-1 TRBV11-2 NA NA TGTGCCAGCAGCCCAGGAAGGAACACTGAAGCTTTCTTT CASSPGRNTEAFF
TRBJ2-1 TRBV5-1 NA TRBD2 TGCGCCAGCAGCCACGGACTAGCGGGGCAGCAGTTCTTC CASSHGLAGQQFF
TRBJ2-7 TRBV23-1 NA NA TGCGCCAGCAGTCAACCACTTGACAACTCCTACGAGCAGTACTTC CASSQPLDNSYEQYF
TRBJ2-7 TRBV5-6 NA NA TGTGCCAGCAGATTATCCGGGACCCCCCTAGGGGAGCAGTACTTC CASRLSGTPLGEQYF
TRBJ1-1 TRBV5-1 few NA TGCGCCAGCAGCCATCGGGGTGCGGACACTGAAGCTTTCTTT CASSHRGADTEAFF
TRBJ1-2 TRBV29-1 few TRBD1 TGCAGCGTCGACAGGGGGGATGGCTACACCTTC CSVDRGDGYTF
TRBJ1-1 TRBV7-9 NA NA TGTGCCAGCAGGTCACAGGGTAGCACTGAAGCTTTCTTT CASRSQGSTEAFF